Given below is one TCR beta chain in context. This CDR3 has 15 amino acids. Germline V gene lookup returns CDR1 MDHEN and CDR2 SYDVKM. The germline V and J ends were trimmed by 5 bases and 2 bases, with 15 bases remaining between them. This sample is drawn from a study of blood T cell repertoires in COVID-19. Turning to the study itself: Acute and convalescent COVID-19 specimens originated in the United States, Italy and Spain. The analysed material was cDNA or gDNA that came from T cells, B-cell-depleted T cells, or PBMCs.

In the original workflow: Nucleated cell counts were estimated from reference gene primer amplification. Produced via immunoSEQ multiplex PCR; TCRdb's table is partial and in-frame only. The V and J calls and clone size were taken over from that table, and D and trimming were inferred from the DNA. The repertoire includes 300,000 to 450,000 clones, approximately 81% of them detected once, and 3.6% sits in the top ten. Material for sequencing was peripheral blood. The sequence was obtained from a young woman with acute or convalescent COVID-19. The rearrangement uses TRBV28 and TRBJ1-1; D is undetermined. The CDR3 coding sequence is TGTGCCAGCAGTGTTCTCTCCTCTCGTAACACTGAAGCTTTCTTT. Protein sequence: CASSVLSSRNTEAFF.